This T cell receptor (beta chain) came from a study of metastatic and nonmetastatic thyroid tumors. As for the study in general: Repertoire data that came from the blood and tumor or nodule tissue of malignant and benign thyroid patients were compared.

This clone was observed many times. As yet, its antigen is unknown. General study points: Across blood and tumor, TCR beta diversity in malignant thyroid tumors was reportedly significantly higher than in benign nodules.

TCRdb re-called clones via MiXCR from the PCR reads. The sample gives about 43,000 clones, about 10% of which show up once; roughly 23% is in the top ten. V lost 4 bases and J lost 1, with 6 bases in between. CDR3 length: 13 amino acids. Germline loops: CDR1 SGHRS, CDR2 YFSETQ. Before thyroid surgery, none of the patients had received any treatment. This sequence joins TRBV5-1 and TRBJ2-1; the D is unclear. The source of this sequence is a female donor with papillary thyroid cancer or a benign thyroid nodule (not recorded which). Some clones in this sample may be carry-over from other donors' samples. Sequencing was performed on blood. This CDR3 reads CASSGPSYNEQFF. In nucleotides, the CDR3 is TGCGCCAGCAGCGGCCCGTCCTACAATGAGCAGTTCTTC. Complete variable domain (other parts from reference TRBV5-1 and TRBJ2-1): KAGVTQTPRYLIKTRGQQVTLSCSPISGHRSVSWYQQTPGQGLQFLFEYFSETQRNKGNFPGRFSGRQFSNSRSEMNVSTLELGDSALYLCASSGPSYNEQFFGPGTRLTVL.